Shown below are 29 T cell receptor beta chains from a single sample sequenced in a study of blood T cell repertoires in COVID-19. The table came from immunoSEQ multiplex PCR; TCRdb's copy has only in-frame clones and leaves some out. The top ten clones hold over 0.55% of a sample with about 260,000 clones, 88% of them seen once. Sample: peripheral blood. The source of these receptors is a human donor in a cohort sampled during active COVID-19.

The chain recombines TRBV6-5 with TRBJ1-1; unclear D gene. The V end lost 5 bases, the J end lost 5 bases, and 18 bases lay between the germline ends. The germline V gene encodes CDR1 MNHEY and CDR2 SVGAGI. CDR3 length equals 15 residues. CDR3 nucleotide sequence: TGTGCCAGCAGTCCCGAGAGGGTGCCGGGAACTGAAGCTTTCTTT. Protein: CASSPERVPGTEAFF.

The V gene is TRBV5-1, the J gene TRBJ2-3; a weak D match, TRBD2 (7 bases). Germline V lookup: CDR1 SGHRS, CDR2 YFSETQ. V lost 5 bases and J lost 5, with 15 bases in between. This CDR3 region has 14 residues. The CDR3 DNA reads TGCGCCAGCAGATGGGGGGGCGGTGGAGATACGCAGTATTTT. Translation: CASRWGGGGDTQYF.

V usage is TRBV27 and J usage is TRBJ1-1; D is perhaps TRBD1 (6 bases). V was pared by 0 bases and J by 2 bases, with 13 bases between. CDR3 length equals 16 residues. Germline lookup yields CDR1 MNHEY and CDR2 SMNVEV (reference sequence). CDR3 amino acids: CASSLSQGLPNTEAFF. The CDR3 DNA reads TGTGCCAGCAGTTTATCTCAGGGGCTACCTAACACTGAAGCTTTCTTT.

The chain recombines TRBV28 with TRBJ2-3; a weak D match, TRBD1 (5 bases). From germline, CDR1 is MDHEN and CDR2 SYDVKM. V was cut by 6 bases and J by 2 bases, with 18 bases left in between. CDR3 length equals 16 residues. The CDR3 region is CASRAGRRVHTDTQYF. The CDR3 region has the DNA TGTGCCAGCAGGGCCGGACGCAGGGTCCACACAGATACGCAGTATTTT.

The chain joins TRBV7-2 to TRBJ2-1; 8 bases fit TRBD2. Looked up from germline, CDR1 is SGHTA and CDR2 is FQGNSA. This CDR3 contains 15 residues. The V and J ends lost 4 bases and 5 bases, in that order; junction bases with no gene match: 7. The CDR3 reads CASSSPRGGHNEQFF. For the CDR3, the DNA is TGTGCCAGCAGCTCCCCCCGGGGGGGTCACAATGAGCAGTTCTTC. Looking up the rest from reference TRBV7-2 and TRBJ2-1 gives the full variable domain: GAGVSQSPSNKVTEKGKDVELRCDPISGHTALYWYRQSLGQGLEFLIYFQGNSAPDKSGLPSDRFSAERTGGSVSTLTIQRTQQEDSAVYLCASSSPRGGHNEQFFGPGTRLTVL.

The rearrangement links TRBV7-2 to TRBJ2-3, with a tentative D call TRBD1 (6 bases). Germline-derived CDR1 and CDR2 are SGHTA and FQGNSA. Trimming cost V 1 base and J 1 base, with 15 bases left between them. The CDR3 length is 17 residues. In nucleotides, the CDR3 is TGTGCCAGCAGCTTAGGAGGGGCAGGGGCTGGCACAGATACGCAGTATTTT. This codes for CASSLGGAGAGTDTQYF.

The V and J genes are TRBV5-8 and TRBJ2-5; 7 nucleotides align to TRBD2. CDR3 length equals 14 residues. J lost 3 bases, V lost 4 bases, and 6 bases had no gene match. The germline V gene encodes CDR1 SGHTS and CDR2 YDEGEE. The CDR3 protein is CASSDAGRKETQYF. The CDR3 nucleotides are TGTGCCAGCAGCGACGCCGGGAGGAAAGAGACCCAGTACTTC.

This chain connects TRBV23-1 to TRBJ1-3; D unclear. TRBV23-1 is recorded as an ORF, its role being uncertain. The ends were cut back, 0 bases at V and 0 bases at J, with 15 bases in the middle. The CDR3 loop spans 18 amino acids. CDR3 DNA: TGCGCCAGCAGTCAATCGGAGCACCGTGGCTACTCTGGAAACACCATATATTTT. Its protein is CASSQSEHRGYSGNTIYF.

The chain joins TRBV10-3 to TRBJ2-5; 7 bases line up with TRBD1. Germline V CDR1 and CDR2: ENHRY, SYGVKD. The J segment lost 3 bases and the V segment lost 10 bases, leaving 5 bases of the junction unmatched. CDR3 size: 12 residues. CDR3 DNA sequence: TGTGCCACCAGGCAGGGGGAAGAGACCCAGTACTTC. Protein sequence: CATRQGEETQYF.

This clone has just a few counts. V and J are TRBV9 and TRBJ1-2; D perhaps matches TRBD1 (5 bases). Germline CDR1 and CDR2: SGDLS and YYNGEE. V lost 0 bases and J 2 bases, leaving 14 bases between the germline ends. This CDR3 comprises 16 residues. This CDR3 is CASSVGGGERNYGYTF. As DNA, the CDR3 is TGTGCCAGCAGCGTAGGAGGAGGGGAGAGAAACTATGGCTACACCTTC.

CDR3 nucleotide sequence: TGTGCCAGCAGTGAATTTATGGGACAGGGTAATTCACCCCTCCACTTT. Its protein is CASSEFMGQGNSPLHF. The chain employs TRBV6-1 and TRBJ1-6, with 9 bases aligning to TRBD1. Germline V gene sequence: CDR1 MNHNS, CDR2 SASEGT. V lost 2 bases and J lost 6; bases outside the gene matches: 5. The CDR3 totals 16 residues.

In this sample, this clone turned up a few times. The chain is built from TRBV9 and TRBJ2-4; perhaps TRBD1 as D (6 bases). The CDR3 has 16 residues. V lost 0 bases and J lost 6, with 16 bases in between. Germline loops: CDR1 SGDLS, CDR2 YYNGEE. For the CDR3, the DNA is TGTGCCAGCAGCGTAGCTGCAGGGGTTGTGGCAAACATTCAGTACTTC. Its protein is CASSVAAGVVANIQYF.

This clone was detected a few times. As DNA, the CDR3 is TGTGCCAGCAGTCCCTCTCCTACTACCGGGTACGAGCAGTACTTC. It is translated as CASSPSPTTGYEQYF. The V gene is TRBV7-8, the J gene TRBJ2-7, with no clear D. CDR1 and CDR2 from the germline V gene are SGHVS and FQNEAQ. The V gene lost 6 bases and the J gene lost 4 bases, with 19 bases spanning the gap. The CDR3 is 15 residues long.

The chain links TRBV12-3 or TRBV12-4 to TRBJ2-7; the D gene is possibly TRBD2 (6 bases). Trimming left V 6 bases short and J 7 bases short, with 10 bases between. The CDR3 totals 11 residues. The DNA for the CDR3 is TGTGCCAGCAGAGGGACTGGGGAGCAGTACTTC. Translation: CASRGTGEQYF.

This chain links TRBV27 with TRBJ2-1; a weak D match, TRBD2 (7 bases). V was cut by 4 bases and J by 0 bases, with 13 bases left in between. This CDR3 has 16 amino acids. From germline, CDR1 is MNHEY and CDR2 SMNVEV (reference sequence). The CDR3 loop reads CASSSNAGASYNEQFF. CDR3 nucleotide sequence: TGTGCCAGCAGTTCGAATGCGGGGGCCTCCTACAATGAGCAGTTCTTC.

This clone was detected only once. The chain has TRBV19 and TRBJ2-7; 8 nucleotides align to TRBD1. The CDR3 extends over 13 amino acids. The ends lost 10 bases at V and 0 bases at J; junction bases unmatched: 5. CDR1 is LNHDA, CDR2 SQIVND, per germline (reference sequence). This CDR3 is CAIHRGNSYEQYF. CDR3 bases: TGTGCCATTCACAGGGGGAACTCCTACGAGCAGTACTTC.

This chain links TRBV30 with TRBJ1-4; weak D call: TRBD1 (6 bases). CDR3 length equals 15 residues. The V gene's germline CDR1 is GTSNPN and CDR2 SVGIG (reference sequence). Trimming removed 3 bases at V and 8 bases at J, with 19 bases between. This chain's CDR3 is CAWSNTQGLQEKLFF. The CDR3 bases are TGTGCCTGGAGCAATACACAGGGTTTACAGGAAAAACTGTTTTTT.

This clone has only one observation. CDR3 in amino acids: CSVGLGGGNTIYF. CDR3 sequence (DNA): TGCAGCGTTGGACTTGGAGGAGGAAACACCATATATTTT. This chain uses TRBV29-1 with TRBJ1-3; D not certain. V lost 4 bases and J 4 bases, leaving 11 bases between the germline ends. Germline V lookup: CDR1 SQVTM, CDR2 ANQGSEA. The CDR3 contains 13 residues. The whole variable domain, filled in from reference TRBV29-1 and TRBJ1-3, reads SAVISQKPSRDICQRGTSLTIQCQVDSQVTMMFWYRQQPGQSLTLIATANQGSEATYESGFVIDKFPISRPNLTFSTLTVSNMSPEDSSIYLCSVGLGGGNTIYFGEGSWLTVV.

This rearrangement joins TRBV18 to TRBJ2-7, with D unclear. Germline V gene sequence: CDR1 KGHSH, CDR2 LQKENI. Deletions cut 4 bases from V and 3 bases from J, with 7 bases between. CDR3 size: 12 residues. The DNA of the CDR3 is TGTGCCAGCTCACGTACTAACTACGAGCAGTACTTC. Protein sequence: CASSRTNYEQYF.

V gene TRBV4-2 combines with J gene TRBJ1-6, with TRBD1 matching over 7 bases. From germline, CDR1 is LGHNA and CDR2 YNFKEQ. This CDR3 spans 15 amino acids. With 4 bases clipped from V and 5 bases from J, the junction kept 5 bases outside the gene matches. The CDR3 region has the DNA TGTGCCAGCAGCCGCGGGGACAGCGATAATTCACCCCTCCACTTT. It encodes CASSRGDSDNSPLHF.

The chain joins TRBV6-5 to TRBJ1-4; the D gene is possibly TRBD1 (5 bases). The germline V gene has CDR1 MNHEY and CDR2 SVGAGI. The CDR3 consists of 16 residues. Trimming removed 0 bases from V and 2 bases from J, with 10 bases in between. The DNA for the CDR3 is TGTGCCAGCAGTTACTCTGGGAGGGGTACTAATGAAAAACTGTTTTTT. Protein: CASSYSGRGTNEKLFF.

The chain recombines TRBV19 with TRBJ1-5; 9 nucleotides match TRBD1. CDR1 is LNHDA, CDR2 SQIVND, per germline (reference sequence). The CDR3 contains 15 residues. V shed 5 bases and J 5 bases; nucleotides not matched to a gene: 7. CDR3 bases: TGTGCCAGTAGTGCTCGGACAGGGGCATATCAGCCCCAGCATTTT. Translating gives CASSARTGAYQPQHF.

DNA for the CDR3: TGCGCCAGCAGCCGGACAGGGCCCGGTGGGGAGCAGTACTTC. It codes for CASSRTGPGGEQYF. This chain joins TRBV5-1 and TRBJ2-7, with TRBD1 identical over 8 bases. CDR1 is SGHRS, CDR2 YFSETQ, per germline. Germline trimming cut 4 bases from V and 7 bases from J; bases unmatched to any gene: 10. CDR3 length: 14 residues.

The chain recombines TRBV11-2 with TRBJ2-1; 10 nucleotides align to TRBD2. The CDR3 spans 15 residues. The J segment lost 6 bases and the V segment lost 2 bases, leaving 4 bases of the junction unmatched. CDR1 is SGHAT, CDR2 FQNNGV, per germline. As DNA, the CDR3 is TGTGCCAGCAGCTTATGGCTAGCGGGAGTCAATGAGCAGTTCTTC. Translating gives CASSLWLAGVNEQFF. Together with reference TRBV11-2 and TRBJ2-1, the CDR3 gives the full variable domain: EAGVAQSPRYKIIEKRQSVAFWCNPISGHATLYWYQQILGQGPKLLIQFQNNGVVDDSQLPKDRFSAERLKGVDSTLKIQPAKLEDSAVYLCASSLWLAGVNEQFFGPGTRLTVL.

This rearrangement joins TRBV3-1 (or the pseudogene TRBV3-2) to TRBJ2-7; no definite D call. Per the germline V gene, CDR1 is LGHDT and CDR2 is YNNKEL (reference sequence). CDR3 length: 13 amino acids. The V gene lost 0 bases and the J gene lost 2 bases, with 5 bases spanning the gap. CDR3 amino acids: CASSQDPAYEQYF. Written as DNA, the CDR3 is TGTGCCAGCAGCCAAGACCCAGCCTACGAGCAGTACTTC.

This clone occurred once. V usage is TRBV18 and J usage is TRBJ2-7, with TRBD2 identical over 7 bases. V lost 5 bases, J lost 7 bases, and 2 bases stayed unmatched. Germline assignment: CDR1 KGHSH and CDR2 LQKENI. This CDR3 spans 11 amino acids. CDR3 region: CASSGGEEQYF. CDR3 nucleotide sequence: TGTGCCAGCTCAGGGGGGGAAGAGCAGTACTTC.

The V call is TRBV30, the J call TRBJ2-2, with D hard to call. The germline V gene encodes CDR1 GTSNPN and CDR2 SVGIG (reference sequence). Trimming took off 1 base at V and 2 bases at J, with 5 bases between the two ends. CDR3 size: 13 residues. This CDR3 is CAWSGGNTGELFF. CDR3 nucleotide sequence: TGTGCCTGGAGTGGAGGTAACACCGGGGAGCTGTTTTTT.

The chain links TRBV4-3 to TRBJ2-3; D not certain. Per the germline V gene, CDR1 is LGHNA and CDR2 is YSLEER. V lost 0 bases, J lost 2 bases, and 12 bases lay in between. The CDR3 runs 16 residues. The DNA for the CDR3 is TGCGCCAGCAGCCAAGATTCAGGCAGTTACACAGATACGCAGTATTTT. This codes for CASSQDSGSYTDTQYF.

The V call is TRBV9, the J call TRBJ2-2, with 8 bases that match TRBD1. Looked up from germline, CDR1 is SGDLS and CDR2 is YYNGEE. J gave up 3 bases and V 3 bases, and 7 bases lay outside the gene matches. The CDR3 length is 16 residues. CDR3 bases: TGTGCCAGCAGCGAACGGACAGGGACCTACACCGGGGAGCTGTTTTTT. Encoded protein: CASSERTGTYTGELFF. Full variable domain (outside the CDR3, taken from reference TRBV9 and TRBJ2-2): DSGVTQTPKHLITATGQRVTLRCSPRSGDLSVYWYQQSLDQGLQFLIQYYNGEERAKGNILERFSAQQFPDLHSELNLSSLELGDSALYFCASSERTGTYTGELFFGEGSRLTVL.